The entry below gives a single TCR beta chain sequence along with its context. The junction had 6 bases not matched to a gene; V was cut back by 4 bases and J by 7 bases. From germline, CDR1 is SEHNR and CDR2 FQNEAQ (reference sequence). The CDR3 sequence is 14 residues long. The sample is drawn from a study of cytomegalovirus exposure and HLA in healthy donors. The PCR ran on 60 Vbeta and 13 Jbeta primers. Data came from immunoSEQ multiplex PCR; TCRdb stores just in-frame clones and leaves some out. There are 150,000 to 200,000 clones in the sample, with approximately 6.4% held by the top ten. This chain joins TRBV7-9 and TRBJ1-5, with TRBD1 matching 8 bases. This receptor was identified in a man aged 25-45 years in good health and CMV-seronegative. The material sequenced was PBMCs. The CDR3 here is CASSSGTGLQPQHF. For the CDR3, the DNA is TGTGCCAGCAGCTCAGGGACAGGTCTACAGCCCCAGCATTTT.